These 20 T cell receptor beta chains were sequenced from one sample in a study of blood T cell repertoires in COVID-19. Profiled with immunoSEQ multiplex PCR; TCRdb holds only in-frame clones, not every one. The sample contains 110,000 or so clones, 81% of which appear only once. Sequencing input: peripheral blood. These receptors came from a man aged 50 or older with acute or convalescent COVID-19.

This clone was observed a handful of times. This chain connects TRBV7-2 to TRBJ2-1, with TRBD2 as a possible D gene (6 bases). The CDR3 sequence is 11 residues long. The germline CDR1 and CDR2 sequences are SGHTA and FQGNSA. V lost 5 bases to trimming and J lost 9 bases, with 8 bases between them. CDR3 residues: CASSPGGEQFF. In DNA, the CDR3 is TGTGCCAGCAGCCCCGGGGGTGAGCAGTTCTTC.

This clone has a handful of counts. This chain joins TRBV9 and TRBJ2-2; 8 bases align to TRBD1. CDR3 length: 14 residues. After removal of 3 bases from V and 6 bases from J, the junction contained 4 bases not matched to a gene. Per the germline V gene, CDR1 is SGDLS and CDR2 is YYNGEE. The CDR3 loop is CASSAYRGSGELFF. The CDR3 DNA is TGTGCCAGCAGCGCCTACAGGGGGTCCGGGGAGCTGTTTTTT.

This chain links TRBV19 with TRBJ1-2; 10 bases match TRBD1. J lost 0 bases, V lost 4 bases, and 11 bases had no gene match. Germline values: CDR1 LNHDA, CDR2 SQIVND (reference sequence). The CDR3 is 18 amino acids. For the CDR3, the DNA is TGTGCCAGTAGTACCCTCACCGGGACAGGGGTCCCTAACTATGGCTACACCTTC. Residues: CASSTLTGTGVPNYGYTF.

The V call is TRBV28, the J call TRBJ1-4; 7 positions agree with TRBD1. CDR3 length: 14 residues. V shed 3 bases and J 3 bases; nucleotides not matched to a gene: 1. The germline gives CDR1 MDHEN, CDR2 SYDVKM. CDR3 sequence (DNA): TGTGCCAGCAGTTTCGACAGGGCTAATGAAAAACTGTTTTTT. Translated: CASSFDRANEKLFF.

This clone showed up just a few times. The chain joins TRBV6-2 or TRBV6-3 to TRBJ1-1; perhaps TRBD1 as D (5 bases). CDR1 is MNHEY, CDR2 SVGEGT, per germline. The V and J ends lost 2 bases and 8 bases respectively, with 12 bases between them. The CDR3 contains 13 residues. The DNA for the CDR3 is TGTGCCAGCAGTTACGTAAGGGGTGCCGAAGCTTTCTTT. Translation: CASSYVRGAEAFF.

The chain employs TRBV13 and TRBJ1-1; 9 nucleotides align to TRBD1. The CDR3 consists of 16 residues. The J segment lost 0 bases and the V segment lost 4 bases, leaving 6 bases of the junction unmatched. CDR1 is PRHDT and CDR2 is FYEKMQ in the germline V gene (reference sequence). CDR3 protein: CASSSWDRVMNTEAFF. In nucleotides, the CDR3 is TGTGCCAGCAGCTCCTGGGACAGGGTGATGAACACTGAAGCTTTCTTT.

This clone was observed once. The chain employs TRBV12-3 or TRBV12-4 and TRBJ1-1, with 7 bases fitting TRBD1. This CDR3 region has 13 residues. Unmatched junction bases numbered 6, after V lost 7 bases and J lost 4 bases. Written as DNA, the CDR3 is TGTGCCAGCACCTTGGACAGGCTCACTGAAGCTTTCTTT. This encodes CASTLDRLTEAFF.

The J gene is TRBJ2-3, the V gene TRBV7-2; 10 bases fit TRBD1. V gave up 0 bases and J gave up 4 bases; unmatched junction bases: 4. This CDR3 has 16 amino acids. The germline CDR1 and CDR2 sequences are SGHTA and FQGNSA. CDR3 region: CASSLAGQGGADTQYF. The CDR3 DNA reads TGTGCCAGCAGCTTAGCCGGACAGGGGGGAGCAGATACGCAGTATTTT. Drawing the rest from reference TRBV7-2 and TRBJ2-3, the complete variable domain is GAGVSQSPSNKVTEKGKDVELRCDPISGHTALYWYRQSLGQGLEFLIYFQGNSAPDKSGLPSDRFSAERTGGSVSTLTIQRTQQEDSAVYLCASSLAGQGGADTQYFGPGTRLTVL.

The table lists this clone with a count of one. V and J are TRBV6-5 and TRBJ2-7; a possible D gene is TRBD1 (5 bases). The germline V gene encodes CDR1 MNHEY and CDR2 SVGAGI. This CDR3 contains 14 residues. The V gene lost 4 bases and the J gene lost 6 bases, with 16 bases spanning the gap. CDR3 region: CASSSRQPKIEQYF. CDR3 DNA: TGTGCCAGCAGTTCTCGACAGCCTAAAATCGAGCAGTACTTC.

This chain uses TRBV10-2 with TRBJ2-3; TRBD2 is a possible D gene (6 bases). CDR1 and CDR2 (germline): WSHSY, SAAADI. CDR3 length: 12 amino acids. V was trimmed by 5 bases and J by 4 bases, leaving 7 bases between them. Here the CDR3 DNA reads TGCGCCAGCAGTACTAGCTCAGATACGCAGTATTTT. It codes for CASSTSSDTQYF.

V usage is TRBV28 and J usage is TRBJ2-4, with D maybe TRBD1 (6 bases). The CDR3 has 16 amino acids. V shed 4 bases and J shed 0 bases, with 13 bases lying between them. Germline V gene sequence: CDR1 MDHEN, CDR2 SYDVKM. The CDR3 loop is CASSSSGELAKNIQYF. CDR3 bases: TGTGCCAGCAGTTCCTCAGGGGAGCTAGCCAAAAACATTCAGTACTTC.

This rearrangement joins TRBV3-1 (or the pseudogene TRBV3-2) to TRBJ2-2; D is perhaps TRBD2 (5 bases). There are 18 residues in the CDR3. In germline, CDR1 is LGHDT, CDR2 YNNKEL (reference sequence). Between the trimmed V and J ends, which lost 0 bases and 6 bases, there was a span of 20 bases. The CDR3 DNA follows: TGTGCCAGCAGCCAAGATCCGGCGACTCTTCAGAGGGCCGGGGAGCTGTTTTTT. Translation: CASSQDPATLQRAGELFF.

CDR3 DNA sequence: TGTGCCAGCATCCGGGACAGGGGGCGGAATACTGAAGCTTTCTTT. This sequence encodes CASIRDRGRNTEAFF. This chain uses TRBV6-5 with TRBJ1-1; the match to TRBD1 covers 12 bases. CDR3 size: 15 residues. From germline, CDR1 is MNHEY and CDR2 SVGAGI. The trim removed 7 bases at V and 5 bases at J, leaving 8 bases unmatched.

This clone showed up just a few times. The V gene is TRBV7-8, the J gene TRBJ1-1, with a possible D match to TRBD1 (5 bases). This CDR3 is built from 15 residues. Trimming removed 1 base at V and 1 base at J, with 10 bases between. Germline CDR1 and CDR2: SGHVS and FQNEAQ. The DNA of the CDR3 is TGTGCCAGCAGCTTAGAGCAGACAGCGAACACTGAAGCTTTCTTT. This translates into CASSLEQTANTEAFF.

This chain uses TRBV3-1 (or the pseudogene TRBV3-2) with TRBJ2-1, with 7 nucleotides matching TRBD1. The CDR3 is 14 amino acids. Germline-derived CDR1 and CDR2 are LGHDT and YNNKEL (reference sequence). Trimming took 2 bases from V and 2 from J; bases not matched to a gene: 0. The CDR3 reads CASSQQGAYNEQFF. The CDR3 nucleotides are TGTGCCAGCAGCCAACAGGGGGCCTACAATGAGCAGTTCTTC.

This clone was counted a single time. V is TRBV2 and J is TRBJ1-2; D gene uncertain. The V gene lost 6 bases and the J gene lost 4 bases, with 21 bases spanning the gap. This CDR3 is built from 16 residues. CDR1 is SNHLY, CDR2 FYNNEI, per germline. The CDR3, as DNA: TGTGCCAGCAGGGACCTCCCCGGGGTGAGCGGCTATGGCTACACCTTC. It specifies CASRDLPGVSGYGYTF.

This clone was recorded once. The gene calls are TRBV6-5 and TRBJ1-2; weak D call: TRBD1 (5 bases). This CDR3 contains 13 residues. V lost 5 bases to trimming and J lost 2 bases, with 9 bases between them. The V gene's germline CDR1 is MNHEY and CDR2 SVGAGI. The CDR3 DNA sequence: TGTGCCAGCAGTACGTGGGGCAACTATGGCTACACCTTC. Translated, it gives CASSTWGNYGYTF.

The gene calls are TRBV28 and TRBJ1-5; D ambiguous. Between the trimmed V and J ends, which lost 8 bases and 7 bases, there was a span of 18 bases. The CDR3 covers 14 residues. CDR1 is MDHEN and CDR2 is SYDVKM in the germline V gene. DNA of the CDR3: TGTGCCAGCGTTCTCAATCGGGTTCACCAGCCCCAGCATTTT. It translates to CASVLNRVHQPQHF.

The V and J genes are TRBV5-1 and TRBJ2-5, with a possible D match to TRBD2 (6 bases). Germline CDR1 reads SGHRS; CDR2 reads YFSETQ. The ends were cut back, 2 bases at V and 2 bases at J, with 13 bases in the middle. This CDR3 contains 15 residues. The CDR3 nucleotides read TGCGCCAGCAGCTTACAAATGGGACTTCAAGAGACCCAGTACTTC. This sequence encodes CASSLQMGLQETQYF.

This chain joins TRBV27 and TRBJ1-4, with unresolved D. The CDR3 length is 18 residues. CDR1 and CDR2 (germline): MNHEY, SMNVEV (reference sequence). V was clipped by 0 bases and J by 0 bases, with 14 bases between them. In DNA, the CDR3 is TGTGCCAGCAGTTTATCTAGTTTGTACCTTGCAACTAATGAAAAACTGTTTTTT. This sequence encodes CASSLSSLYLATNEKLFF.